This TCR beta chain is from a study of T cells after yellow fever vaccination. Study outcomes and limitations: Overall, a small share of clonotypes was seen in both CD4 and CD8 compartments.

This clonotype has at least ten counts. Its antigen is undetermined. The V and J ends lost 6 bases and 3 bases, in that order; junction bases with no gene match: 1. The CDR3 is 13 amino acids. Germline-derived CDR1 and CDR2 are ENHRY and SYGVKD. TCRdb passed the 5' RACE reads through MiXCR, listing each CDR3 protein once. The sample has tens of thousands of distinct CDR3 sequences; 5% to 6.5% are singletons. The source is a man between 18 and 29 years old who received the YFV17D yellow fever vaccine. This chain connects TRBV10-3 to TRBJ1-1; 10 nucleotides line up with TRBD1. The starting material was CD4+ T cells sorted from PBMCs, obtained around 15 days after the first yellow fever vaccination. The CDR3 protein is CAIRGQGDTEAFF. CDR3 DNA: TGTGCCATCAGAGGACAGGGGGACACTGAAGCTTTCTTT.